This T cell receptor (beta chain) was profiled in a study of beta chain features in type 1 diabetes. Study overall: Investigators examined some 100 million sorted cells across all samples. Overall study results and limits: Insertion counts at VDJ junctions were lower in type 1 diabetes patients, who also showed more deletions there. Equally in patients and controls, shorter templates might have been favored by PCR.

This clone came up a few times. Its antigen is unidentified. The CDR3 is 13 residues long. Germline assignment: CDR1 MNHNS and CDR2 SASEGT. Trimming removed 6 bases at V and 0 bases at J, with 8 bases between. Of the isolated RNA, all was reverse transcribed, and so the sequenced material was expressed TCRB transcripts. Here immunoSEQ multiplex PCR was the method, and the copy in TCRdb shows in-frame clones only, minus some. The table includes 400,000 to 500,000 clones, about 14% detected once. This rearrangement joins TRBV6-1 to TRBJ1-1; D not certain. Sequenced input: naive CD4+ T cells from blood. The TCR sequence derives from a man aged 25 to 45 in good health. The CDR3 DNA is TGTGCCAGCAGACTACAAATGAACACTGAAGCTTTCTTT. Translating it yields CASRLQMNTEAFF.